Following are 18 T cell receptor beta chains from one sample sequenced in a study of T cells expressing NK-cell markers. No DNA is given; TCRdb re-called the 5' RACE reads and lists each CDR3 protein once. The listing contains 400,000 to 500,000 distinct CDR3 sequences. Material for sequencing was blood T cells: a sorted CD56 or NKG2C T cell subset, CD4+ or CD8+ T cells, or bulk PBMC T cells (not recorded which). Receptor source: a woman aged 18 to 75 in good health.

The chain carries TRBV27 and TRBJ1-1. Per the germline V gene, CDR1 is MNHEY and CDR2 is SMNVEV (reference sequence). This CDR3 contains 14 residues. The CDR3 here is CASSHQGGDTEAFF.

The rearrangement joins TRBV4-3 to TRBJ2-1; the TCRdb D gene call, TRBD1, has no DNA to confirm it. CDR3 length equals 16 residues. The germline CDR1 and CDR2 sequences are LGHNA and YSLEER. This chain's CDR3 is CASSQGAAVSYNEQFF.

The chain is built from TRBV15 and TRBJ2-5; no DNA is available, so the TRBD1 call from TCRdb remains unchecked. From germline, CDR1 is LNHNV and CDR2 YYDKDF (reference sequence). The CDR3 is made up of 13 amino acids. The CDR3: CASGPRAVETQYF.

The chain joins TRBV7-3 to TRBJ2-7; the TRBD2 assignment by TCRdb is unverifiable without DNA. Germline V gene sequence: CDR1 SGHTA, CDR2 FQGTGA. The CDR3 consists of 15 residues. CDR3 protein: CASSLTASGSYEQYF.

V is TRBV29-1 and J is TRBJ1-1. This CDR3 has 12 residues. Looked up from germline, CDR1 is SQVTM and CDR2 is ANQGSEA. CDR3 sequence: CSAGPKGYEAFF.

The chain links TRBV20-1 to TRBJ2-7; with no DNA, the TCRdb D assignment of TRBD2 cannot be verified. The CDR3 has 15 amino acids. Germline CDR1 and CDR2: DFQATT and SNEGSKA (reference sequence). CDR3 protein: CSARVRSGGTYEQYF.

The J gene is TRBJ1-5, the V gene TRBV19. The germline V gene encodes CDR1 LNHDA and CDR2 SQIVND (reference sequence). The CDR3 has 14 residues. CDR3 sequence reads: CASSTFGNNQPQHF. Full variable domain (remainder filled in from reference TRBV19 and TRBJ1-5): DGGITQSPKYLFRKEGQNVTLSCEQNLNHDAMYWYRQDPGQGLRLIYYSQIVNDFQKGDIAEGYSVSREKKESFPLTVTSAQKNPTAFYLCASSTFGNNQPQHFGDGTRLSIL.

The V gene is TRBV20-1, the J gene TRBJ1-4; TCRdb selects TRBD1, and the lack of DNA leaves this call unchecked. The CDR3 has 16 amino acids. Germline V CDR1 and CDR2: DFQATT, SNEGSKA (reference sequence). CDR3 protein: CSARGTQGSTNEKLFF.

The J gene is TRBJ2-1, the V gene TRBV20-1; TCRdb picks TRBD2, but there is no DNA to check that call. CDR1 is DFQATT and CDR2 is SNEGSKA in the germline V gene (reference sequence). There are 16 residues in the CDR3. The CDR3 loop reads CSARPPIAGGGDEQFF.

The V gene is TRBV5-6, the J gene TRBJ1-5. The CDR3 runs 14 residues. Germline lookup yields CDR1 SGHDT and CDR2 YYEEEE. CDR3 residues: CASSLERSDQPQHF.

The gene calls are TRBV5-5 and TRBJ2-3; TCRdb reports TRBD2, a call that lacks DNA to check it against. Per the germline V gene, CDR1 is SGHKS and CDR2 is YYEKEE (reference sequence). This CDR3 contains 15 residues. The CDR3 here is CASSLRAGGPDTQYF.

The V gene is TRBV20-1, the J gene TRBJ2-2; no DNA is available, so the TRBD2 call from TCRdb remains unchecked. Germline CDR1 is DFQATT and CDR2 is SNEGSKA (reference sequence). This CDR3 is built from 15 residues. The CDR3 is CSAIAGGPNTGELFF.

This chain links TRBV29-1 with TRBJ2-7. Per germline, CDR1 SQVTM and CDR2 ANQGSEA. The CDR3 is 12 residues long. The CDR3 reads CSVEETGYEQYF.

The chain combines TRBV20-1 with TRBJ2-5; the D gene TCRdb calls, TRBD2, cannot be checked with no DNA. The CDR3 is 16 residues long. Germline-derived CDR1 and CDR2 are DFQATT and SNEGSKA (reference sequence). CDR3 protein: CSARDFGAGGGETQYF.

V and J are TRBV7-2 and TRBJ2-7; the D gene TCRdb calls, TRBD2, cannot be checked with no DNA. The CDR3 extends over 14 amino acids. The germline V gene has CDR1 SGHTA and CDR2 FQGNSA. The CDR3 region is CASSSRAGPYEQYF.

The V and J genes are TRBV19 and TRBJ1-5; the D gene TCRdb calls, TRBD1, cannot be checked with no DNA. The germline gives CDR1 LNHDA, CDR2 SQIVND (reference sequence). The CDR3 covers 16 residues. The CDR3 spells CASSMGQLVFTEPQHF.

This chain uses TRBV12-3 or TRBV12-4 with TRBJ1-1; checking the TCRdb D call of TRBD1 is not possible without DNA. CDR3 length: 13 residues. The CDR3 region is CASSPTWGTEAFF.

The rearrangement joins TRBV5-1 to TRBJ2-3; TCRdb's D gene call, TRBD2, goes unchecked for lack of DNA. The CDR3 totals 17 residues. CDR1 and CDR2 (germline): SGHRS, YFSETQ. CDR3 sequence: CASSLEAAGGGTDTQYF.